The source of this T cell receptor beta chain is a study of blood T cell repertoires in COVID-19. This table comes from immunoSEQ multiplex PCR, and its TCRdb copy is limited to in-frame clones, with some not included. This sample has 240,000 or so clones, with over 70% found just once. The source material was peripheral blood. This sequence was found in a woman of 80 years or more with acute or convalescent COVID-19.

This chain's CDR3 is CASSPQGMNTEAFF. Here the CDR3 DNA reads TGTGCCAGCAGCCCCCAGGGAATGAACACTGAAGCTTTCTTT. The chain links TRBV7-9 to TRBJ1-1; TRBD1 is a possible D gene (5 bases). The CDR3 has 14 residues. Germline lookup yields CDR1 SEHNR and CDR2 FQNEAQ (reference sequence). V was shortened by 5 bases and J by 0 bases, with 10 bases between the two germline ends.